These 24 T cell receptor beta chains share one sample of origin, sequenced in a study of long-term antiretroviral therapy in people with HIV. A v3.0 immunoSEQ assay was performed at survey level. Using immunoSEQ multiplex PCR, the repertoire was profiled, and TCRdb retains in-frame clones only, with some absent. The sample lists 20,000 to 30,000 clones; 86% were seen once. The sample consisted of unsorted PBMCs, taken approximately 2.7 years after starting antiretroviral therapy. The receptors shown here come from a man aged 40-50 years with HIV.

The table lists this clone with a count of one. The CDR3 bases are TGCGTCGTGGCGGGGGGAGTAGGGGACTACGAGCAGTACTTC. As protein: CVVAGGVGDYEQYF. The V and J genes are TRBV10-2 and TRBJ2-7; TRBD2 agrees at 8 bases. Per the germline V gene, CDR1 is WSHSY and CDR2 is SAAADI. The CDR3 consists of 14 residues.

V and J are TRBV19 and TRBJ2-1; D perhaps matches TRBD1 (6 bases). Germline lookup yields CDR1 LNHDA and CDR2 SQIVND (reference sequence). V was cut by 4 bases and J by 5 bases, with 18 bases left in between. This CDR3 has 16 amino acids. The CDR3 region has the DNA TGTGCCAGTAGTAGACCTTCCGGGACATCTAACAATGAGCAGTTCTTC. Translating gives CASSRPSGTSNNEQFF.

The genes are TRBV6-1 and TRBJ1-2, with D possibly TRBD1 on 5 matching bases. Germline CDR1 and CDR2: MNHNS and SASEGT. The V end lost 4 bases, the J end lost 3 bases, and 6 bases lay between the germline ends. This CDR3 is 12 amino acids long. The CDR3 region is CASSVQDYGYTF. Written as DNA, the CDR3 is TGTGCCAGCAGTGTACAGGACTATGGCTACACCTTC.

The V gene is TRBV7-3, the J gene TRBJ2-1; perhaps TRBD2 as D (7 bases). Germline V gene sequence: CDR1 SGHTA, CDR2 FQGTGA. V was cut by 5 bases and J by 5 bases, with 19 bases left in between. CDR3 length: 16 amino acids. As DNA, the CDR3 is TGTGCCAGCAGCCCCAGGTCCGGGGGGCTCAACAATGAGCAGTTCTTC. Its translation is CASSPRSGGLNNEQFF.

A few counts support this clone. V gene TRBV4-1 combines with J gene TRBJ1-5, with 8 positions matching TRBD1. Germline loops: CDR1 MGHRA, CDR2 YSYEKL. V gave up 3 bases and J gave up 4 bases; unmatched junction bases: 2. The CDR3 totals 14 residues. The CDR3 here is CASSHDRGNQPQHF. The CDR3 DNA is TGCGCCAGCAGCCACGACAGGGGAAATCAGCCCCAGCATTTT.

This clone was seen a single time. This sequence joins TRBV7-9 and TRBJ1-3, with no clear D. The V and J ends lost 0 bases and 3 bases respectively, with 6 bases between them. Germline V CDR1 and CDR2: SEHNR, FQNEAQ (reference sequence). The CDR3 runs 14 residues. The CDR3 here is CASSLAQNGNTIYF. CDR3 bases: TGTGCCAGCAGCTTAGCCCAGAATGGAAACACCATATATTTT.

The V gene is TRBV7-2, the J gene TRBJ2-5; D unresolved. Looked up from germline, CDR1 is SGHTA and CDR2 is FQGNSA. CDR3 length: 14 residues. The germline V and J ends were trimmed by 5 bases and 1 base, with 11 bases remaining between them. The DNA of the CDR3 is TGTGCCAGCAGCATTGGAACGGGCCAAGAGACCCAGTACTTC. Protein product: CASSIGTGQETQYF.

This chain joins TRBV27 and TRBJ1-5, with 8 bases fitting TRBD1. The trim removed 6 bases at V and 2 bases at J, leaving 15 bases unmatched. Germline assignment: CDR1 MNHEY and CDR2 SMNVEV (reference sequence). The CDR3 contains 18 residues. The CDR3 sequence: CASSALRSTGGGNQPQHF. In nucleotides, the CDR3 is TGTGCCAGCAGCGCACTGCGCAGTACAGGGGGAGGCAATCAGCCCCAGCATTTT.

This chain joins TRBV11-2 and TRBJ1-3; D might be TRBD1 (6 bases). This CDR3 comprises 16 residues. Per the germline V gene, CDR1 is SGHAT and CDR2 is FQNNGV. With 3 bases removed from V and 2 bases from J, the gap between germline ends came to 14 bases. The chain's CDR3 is CASSFSFTGTGNTIYF. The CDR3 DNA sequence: TGTGCCAGCAGCTTTTCGTTTACAGGGACTGGAAACACCATATATTTT.

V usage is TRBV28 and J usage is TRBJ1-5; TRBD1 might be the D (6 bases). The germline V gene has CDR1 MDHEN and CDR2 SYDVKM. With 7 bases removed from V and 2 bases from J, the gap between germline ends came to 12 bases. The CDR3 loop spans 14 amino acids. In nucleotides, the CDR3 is TGTGCCAGCACCCCTGAGGGGGGCAATCAGCCCCAGCATTTT. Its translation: CASTPEGGNQPQHF.

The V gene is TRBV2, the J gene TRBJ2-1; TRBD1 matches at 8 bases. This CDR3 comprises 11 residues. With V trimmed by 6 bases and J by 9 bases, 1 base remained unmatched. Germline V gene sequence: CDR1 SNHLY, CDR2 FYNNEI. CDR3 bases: TGTGCCAGCAGAGACAGGGGTGAGCAGTTCTTC. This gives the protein CASRDRGEQFF. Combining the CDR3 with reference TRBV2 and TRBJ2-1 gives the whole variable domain EPEVTQTPSHQVTQMGQEVILRCVPISNHLYFYWYRQILGQKVEFLVSFYNNEISEKSEIFDDQFSVERPDGSNFTLKIRSTKLEDSAMYFCASRDRGEQFFGPGTRLTVL.

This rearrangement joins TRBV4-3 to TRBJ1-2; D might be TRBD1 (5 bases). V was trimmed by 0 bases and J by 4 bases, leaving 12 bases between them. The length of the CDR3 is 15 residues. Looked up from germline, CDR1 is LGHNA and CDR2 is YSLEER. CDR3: CASSQDPQGAYGYTF. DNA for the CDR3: TGCGCCAGCAGCCAAGACCCCCAGGGTGCCTATGGCTACACCTTC.

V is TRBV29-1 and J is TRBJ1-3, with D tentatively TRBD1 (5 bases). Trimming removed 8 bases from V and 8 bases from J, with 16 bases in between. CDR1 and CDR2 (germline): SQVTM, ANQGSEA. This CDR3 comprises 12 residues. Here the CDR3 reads CSFLGRGDTIYF. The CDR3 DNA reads TGCAGCTTCTTGGGGAGGGGCGACACCATATATTTT.

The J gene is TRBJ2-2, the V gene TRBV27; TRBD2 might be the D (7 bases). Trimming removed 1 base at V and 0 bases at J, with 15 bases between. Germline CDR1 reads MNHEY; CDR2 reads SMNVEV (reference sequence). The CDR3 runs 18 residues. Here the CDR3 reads CASSLFVGAGANTGELFF. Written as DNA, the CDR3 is TGTGCCAGCAGTTTATTTGTGGGGGCGGGGGCGAACACCGGGGAGCTGTTTTTT.

The CDR3 sequence is CATGLRTDTYEQYF. The CDR3 region has the DNA TGTGCCACGGGCCTTAGGACAGACACCTACGAGCAGTACTTC. The chain links TRBV15 to TRBJ2-7; TRBD1 might be the D (6 bases). Germline CDR1 and CDR2: LNHNV and YYDKDF (reference sequence). V lost 9 bases and J 2 bases, leaving 17 bases between the germline ends. This CDR3 has 14 amino acids.

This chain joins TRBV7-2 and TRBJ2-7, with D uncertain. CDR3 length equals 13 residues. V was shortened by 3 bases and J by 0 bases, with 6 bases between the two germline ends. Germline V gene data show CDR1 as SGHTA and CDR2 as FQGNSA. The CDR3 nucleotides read TGTGCCAGCAGCTTGTACAGCTCCTACGAGCAGTACTTC. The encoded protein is CASSLYSSYEQYF.

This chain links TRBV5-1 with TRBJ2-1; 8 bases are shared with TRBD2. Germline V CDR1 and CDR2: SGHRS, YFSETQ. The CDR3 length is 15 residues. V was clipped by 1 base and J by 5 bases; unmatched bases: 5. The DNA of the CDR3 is TGCGCCAGCAGCTTGAGTAGCGGGAAGAACAATGAGCAGTTCTTC. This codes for CASSLSSGKNNEQFF.

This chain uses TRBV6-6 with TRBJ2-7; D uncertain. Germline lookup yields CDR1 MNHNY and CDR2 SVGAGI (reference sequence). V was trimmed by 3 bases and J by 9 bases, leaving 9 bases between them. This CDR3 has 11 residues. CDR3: CASSYQTMQYF. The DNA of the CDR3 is TGTGCCAGCAGTTATCAGACGATGCAGTACTTC.

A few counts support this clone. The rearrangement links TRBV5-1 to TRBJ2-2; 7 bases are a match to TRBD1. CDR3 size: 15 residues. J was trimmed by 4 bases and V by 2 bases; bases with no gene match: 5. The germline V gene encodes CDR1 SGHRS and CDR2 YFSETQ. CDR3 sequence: CASSFGAGGTGELFF. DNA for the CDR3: TGCGCCAGCAGCTTTGGGGCAGGGGGCACCGGGGAGCTGTTTTTT.

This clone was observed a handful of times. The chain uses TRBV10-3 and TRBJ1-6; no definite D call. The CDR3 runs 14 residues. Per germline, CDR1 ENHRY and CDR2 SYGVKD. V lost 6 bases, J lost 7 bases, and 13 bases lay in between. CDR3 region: CAIRQSLPNSPLHF. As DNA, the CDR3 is TGTGCCATCAGACAGTCTCTACCCAATTCACCCCTCCACTTT.

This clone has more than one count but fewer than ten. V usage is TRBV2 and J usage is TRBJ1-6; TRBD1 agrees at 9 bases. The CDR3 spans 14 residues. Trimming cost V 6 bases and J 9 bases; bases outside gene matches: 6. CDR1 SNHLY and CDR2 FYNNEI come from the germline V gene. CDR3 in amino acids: CASRLQGAGSPLHF. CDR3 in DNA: TGTGCCAGCAGACTACAGGGGGCTGGTTCACCCCTCCACTTT.

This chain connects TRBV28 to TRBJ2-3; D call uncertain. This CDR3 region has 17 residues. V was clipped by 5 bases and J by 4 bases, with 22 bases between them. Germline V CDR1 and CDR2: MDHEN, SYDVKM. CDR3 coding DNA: TGTGCCAGCAGTCGCGCGGCTTTCGGTCGTCGTCCAGATACGCAGTATTTT. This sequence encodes CASSRAAFGRRPDTQYF.

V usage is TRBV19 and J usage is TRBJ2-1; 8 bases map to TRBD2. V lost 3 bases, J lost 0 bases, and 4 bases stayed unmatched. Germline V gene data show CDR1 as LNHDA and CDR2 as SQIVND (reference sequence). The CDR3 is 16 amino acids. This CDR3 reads CASSMGAGGSYNEQFF. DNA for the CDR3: TGTGCCAGTAGTATGGGCGCGGGGGGCTCCTACAATGAGCAGTTCTTC.

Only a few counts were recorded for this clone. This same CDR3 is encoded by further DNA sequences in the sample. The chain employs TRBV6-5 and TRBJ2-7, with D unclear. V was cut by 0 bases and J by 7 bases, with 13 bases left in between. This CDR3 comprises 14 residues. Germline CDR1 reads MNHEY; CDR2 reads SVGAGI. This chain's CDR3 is CASSYSAGPLEQYF. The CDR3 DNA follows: TGTGCCAGCAGTTACTCGGCAGGACCATTGGAGCAGTACTTC.